Each of the 4 T cell receptor beta chains below was sequenced from the same sample in a study of T-cell reconstitution after alpha-beta-depleted transplantation in children (TCRdb year 2016). The meaning of the sample's treatment or condition label: allogeneic hematopoietic cell transplantation with graft depleted of TCRalphabeta T cells and CD19 B cells. Receptors were amplified or captured by PCR. Reads for this sample came from an Illumina HiSeq 2500. Molecular barcoding was employed in the preparation of TCR libraries, with unique molecular identifiers being used to normalize TCRbeta repertoire quantification. TCRdb handled the public reads itself, with Q25 trimming in fastp and clone calling in MiXCR, and kept productive beta chains. Under each unique CDR3 protein, matching rows form one entry showing the most common genes and DNA. For this sample the table gives fewer than 700,000 distinct CDR3 sequences, of which about an eighth were detected only once. The ten biggest clones cover 2% to 2.5% of the sample.

The specimen comprised PBMCs, mostly from graft donor cells, sampled 360 days after TCRalphabeta/CD19-depleted stem cell transplant. The origin of the receptors is a male patient between 10 and 17 years old who had a stem cell transplant for acute myeloid leukemia, so the T cells may come from the graft donor.

This clonotype was seen only a few times. The V call is TRBV12-3 or TRBV12-4, the J call TRBJ2-5; 14 bases are a match to TRBD2. Trimming took 5 bases from V and 1 from J; bases not matched to a gene: 6. This CDR3 spans 17 amino acids. CDR3 protein: CASSIGLAGGIQETQYF. In nucleotides, the CDR3 is TGTGCCAGCAGTATAGGACTAGCGGGAGGTATCCAAGAGACCCAGTACTTC.

The chain joins TRBV7-9 to TRBJ1-2; the D gene is possibly TRBD1 (5 bases). Germline CDR1 and CDR2: SEHNR and FQNEAQ (reference sequence). Trimming pared 4 bases from V and 4 bases from J, leaving 16 bases between. The CDR3 length is 15 residues. This CDR3 is CASSSSGVDFYGYTF. CDR3 nucleotide sequence: TGTGCCAGCAGCTCCTCGGGGGTCGACTTCTATGGCTACACCTTC.

This clonotype was counted ten times or more. J is TRBJ1-1 and V is TRBV4-2, with D uncertain. The CDR3 sequence is 13 residues long. The germline CDR1 and CDR2 sequences are LGHNA and YNFKEQ. V lost 4 bases to trimming and J lost 4 bases, with 10 bases between them. CDR3 in DNA: TGTGCCAGCAGCCTCTATCAAGGCACTGAAGCTTTCTTT. Protein sequence: CASSLYQGTEAFF.

This clonotype was recorded a few times. The rearrangement links TRBV7-9 to TRBJ2-4; TRBD1 is a possible D gene (5 bases). Germline V gene lookup returns CDR1 SEHNR and CDR2 FQNEAQ (reference sequence). This CDR3 region has 12 residues. The V gene lost 3 bases and the J gene lost 10 bases, with 10 bases spanning the gap. CDR3 bases: TGTGCCAGCAGCTTCGACCCAGGGATTCAGTACTTC. It encodes CASSFDPGIQYF.